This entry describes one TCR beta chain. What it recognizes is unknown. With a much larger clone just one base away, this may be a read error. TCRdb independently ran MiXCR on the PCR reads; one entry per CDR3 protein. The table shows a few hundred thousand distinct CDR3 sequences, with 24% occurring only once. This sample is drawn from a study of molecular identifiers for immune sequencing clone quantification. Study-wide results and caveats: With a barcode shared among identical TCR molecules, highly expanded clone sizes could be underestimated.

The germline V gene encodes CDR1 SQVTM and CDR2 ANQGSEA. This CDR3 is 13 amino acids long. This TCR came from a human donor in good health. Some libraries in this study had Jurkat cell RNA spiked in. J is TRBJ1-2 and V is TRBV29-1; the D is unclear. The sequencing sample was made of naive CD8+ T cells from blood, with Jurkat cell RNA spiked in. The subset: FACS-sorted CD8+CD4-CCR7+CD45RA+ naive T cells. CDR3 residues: CGVWAGANYGYTF. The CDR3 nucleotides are TGCGGCGTTTGGGCAGGAGCTAACTATGGCTACACCTTC. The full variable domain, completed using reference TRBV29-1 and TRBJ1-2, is SAVISQKPSRDICQRGTSLTIQCQVDSQVTMMFWYRQQPGQSLTLIATANQGSEATYESGFVIDKFPISRPNLTFSTLTVSNMSPEDSSIYLCGVWAGANYGYTFGSGTRLTVV.